Reported below is one T cell receptor (beta chain). The CDR3 contains 12 residues. Deletions cut 1 base from V and 5 bases from J, with 3 bases between. This entry is derived from a study of blood T cell repertoires in COVID-19. About the study: Samples came from the United States, Italy and Spain, spanning acute and convalescent COVID-19. The analysed material was cDNA or gDNA that came from T cells, B-cell-depleted T cells, or PBMCs.

Per the authors' pipeline: Reference gene primer amplification in the assay estimated nucleated cell counts. The table came from immunoSEQ multiplex PCR; TCRdb's copy has only in-frame clones and leaves some out. From that table come the V and J calls and clone size; the DNA was used to work out D and trimming. This sample has some 250,000 clones; around 90% occur once, and the top ten carry around 0.98%. This TCR was sampled from a woman aged 40 to 50 who had recovered from COVID-19. V is TRBV12-3 or TRBV12-4 and J is TRBJ2-4; D gene unclear. Sequencing was carried out using peripheral blood. CDR3 residues: CASSLGQNIQYF. In DNA, the CDR3 is TGTGCCAGCAGTTTAGGGCAAAACATTCAGTACTTC.